Below, one T cell receptor beta chain is given with its context. Here immunoSEQ multiplex PCR was the method, and the copy in TCRdb shows in-frame clones only, minus some. This table has 200,000 to 300,000 clones, around 82% appearing once. V was pared by 6 bases and J by 3 bases, with 0 bases of the junction left unmatched. The CDR3 has 11 amino acids. Germline V CDR1 and CDR2: SQVTM, ANQGSEA. The source of the sample is a study of blood T cell repertoires in COVID-19. As for the study in general: Collection of acute and convalescent COVID-19 samples took place in the United States, Italy and Spain.

This sequence was found in a human donor in a cohort sampled during active COVID-19. Sequencing was performed on peripheral blood. This rearrangement joins TRBV29-1 to TRBJ2-3, with TRBD1 matching 7 bases. CDR3 loop: CSVQGTDTQYF. The CDR3 coding sequence is TGCAGCGTACAGGGGACAGATACGCAGTATTTT.